The 2 T cell receptor beta chains reported below all come from one sample, sequenced in a study of T cell repertoires in cytomegalovirus infection. TCRdb analysed the reads with MiXCR anew, one entry per CDR3 protein. The sample lists about 220,000 distinct CDR3 sequences, around 40% occurring once. Their antigens are not known. The sample was CD8+ T cells from cultured PBMCs, taken from culture after CMV antigen stimulation. The origin of the receptors is a human donor in good health (CMV status not recorded). Some clones in this sample may be carry-over from other donors' samples.

Notes on this clonotype: One end of the junction does not line up with germline, which may come from a read error. The rearrangement joins TRBV6-1 to TRBJ2-2; D gene ambiguous. This CDR3 region has 15 residues. Looked up from germline, CDR1 is MNHNS and CDR2 is SASEGT. The CDR3 DNA sequence: TGTGCCACCAATGTACGGCGGTCGCACACCGAGGAGCTGTTTTTT. Translated, it gives CATNVRRSHTEELFF.

The rearrangement links TRBV20-1 to TRBJ2-5; a weak D match, TRBD1 (5 bases). This CDR3 contains 12 residues. The germline gives CDR1 DFQATT, CDR2 SNEGSKA (reference sequence). The ends were cut back, 3 bases at V and 5 bases at J, with 10 bases in the middle. CDR3 region: CSASPGLETQYF. The CDR3 DNA reads as TGCAGTGCTAGTCCAGGGCTTGAGACCCAGTACTTC.